The 20 T cell receptor beta chains below were found in one sample sequenced in a study of blood T cell repertoires in COVID-19. The assay was immunoSEQ multiplex PCR, and TCRdb's table has in-frame clones only and misses some. The sample has over 90,000 clones, roughly 76% seen once. Material for sequencing was peripheral blood. Receptors were obtained from a man older than 75 with COVID-19, enrolled during active disease.

The chain uses TRBV30 and TRBJ1-1; the D is unclear. Germline V gene lookup returns CDR1 GTSNPN and CDR2 SVGIG (reference sequence). This CDR3 has 13 residues. V was clipped by 4 bases and J by 0 bases, with 9 bases between them. The CDR3 reads CAWTRHMNTEAFF. CDR3 nucleotides: TGTGCCTGGACTCGACATATGAACACTGAAGCTTTCTTT.

J is TRBJ2-5 and V is TRBV5-1; 10 bases match TRBD1. Germline CDR1 reads SGHRS; CDR2 reads YFSETQ. The V and J ends lost 0 bases and 7 bases, in that order; junction bases with no gene match: 3. The CDR3 loop spans 14 amino acids. DNA of the CDR3: TGCGCCAGCAGCTTGGCGGACAGGGGGGGGACCCAGTACTTC. It codes for CASSLADRGGTQYF.

The CDR3 protein is CASSTSPRGTMNTEAFF. CDR3 sequence (DNA): TGCGCCAGCAGCACCTCCCCCAGAGGTACAATGAACACTGAAGCTTTCTTT. The chain links TRBV5-1 to TRBJ1-1; no definite D call. V was cut by 4 bases and J by 0 bases, with 19 bases left in between. Looked up from germline, CDR1 is SGHRS and CDR2 is YFSETQ. This CDR3 comprises 17 residues.

The chain is built from TRBV5-1 and TRBJ2-5, with a weak D call TRBD1 (6 bases). This CDR3 has 17 residues. The ends were cut back, 0 bases at V and 2 bases at J, with 17 bases in the middle. CDR1 is SGHRS, CDR2 YFSETQ, per germline. The CDR3 region is CASSLGVGQGKQETQYF. The CDR3 DNA follows: TGCGCCAGCAGCTTGGGGGTGGGACAAGGAAAACAAGAGACCCAGTACTTC.

This clone appeared a single time. The genes are TRBV5-1 and TRBJ1-3, with 9 bases aligning to TRBD1. Germline V CDR1 and CDR2: SGHRS, YFSETQ. The CDR3 has 17 residues. Trimming took 3 bases from V and 0 from J; bases not matched to a gene: 7. CDR3 region: CASSSPGTGSSGNTIYF. In nucleotides, the CDR3 is TGCGCCAGCAGCTCGCCCGGGACAGGGAGCTCTGGAAACACCATATATTTT.

The chain has TRBV11-2 and TRBJ1-1, with 7 positions matching TRBD1. Trimming at V came to 5 bases and at J to 0 bases, leaving 6 bases not matched to a gene. The CDR3 length is 15 residues. Per germline, CDR1 SGHAT and CDR2 FQNNGV. CDR3 loop: CASSPRQGMNTEAFF. Written as DNA, the CDR3 is TGTGCCAGCAGCCCTAGACAGGGAATGAACACTGAAGCTTTCTTT.

The CDR3 reads CASSRTGRSDGYTF. The CDR3 nucleotides are TGTGCCAGCAGCCGTACAGGGCGGTCGGATGGCTACACCTTC. V gene TRBV7-2 combines with J gene TRBJ1-2, with D tentatively TRBD1 (6 bases). The germline CDR1 and CDR2 sequences are SGHTA and FQGNSA. This CDR3 spans 14 amino acids. Trimming pared 5 bases from V and 6 bases from J, leaving 16 bases between.

This rearrangement joins TRBV9 to TRBJ2-3, with TRBD2 matching over 7 bases. The ends lost 4 bases at V and 7 bases at J; junction bases unmatched: 3. The CDR3 consists of 12 residues. The V gene's germline CDR1 is SGDLS and CDR2 YYNGEE. CDR3 coding DNA: TGTGCCAGCAGCAGCGGGGTCCATACGCAGTATTTT. It codes for CASSSGVHTQYF.

A few counts support this clone. V and J are TRBV19 and TRBJ2-7; 8 bases agree with TRBD2. The CDR3 runs to 14 residues. Trimming at V came to 3 bases and at J to 3 bases, leaving 4 bases not matched to a gene. Germline lookup yields CDR1 LNHDA and CDR2 SQIVND (reference sequence). The CDR3, as DNA: TGTGCCAGTAGTATCTCGGGGACTAGCTACGAGCAGTACTTC. The encoded protein is CASSISGTSYEQYF. The variable domain in full, completed from reference TRBV19 and TRBJ2-7, reads DGGITQSPKYLFRKEGQNVTLSCEQNLNHDAMYWYRQDPGQGLRLIYYSQIVNDFQKGDIAEGYSVSREKKESFPLTVTSAQKNPTAFYLCASSISGTSYEQYFGPGTRLTVT.

This chain uses TRBV10-3 with TRBJ2-5, with D maybe TRBD1 (6 bases). Trimming pared 0 bases from V and 9 bases from J, leaving 8 bases between. The CDR3 extends over 12 amino acids. Germline V gives CDR1 ENHRY, CDR2 SYGVKD. CDR3 DNA sequence: TGTGCCATCAGTGAGTCGAAGGGGGCCCAGTACTTC. This sequence encodes CAISESKGAQYF.

This clone was seen a few times. J is TRBJ1-1 and V is TRBV4-1, with a weak D call TRBD1 (6 bases). Germline V gives CDR1 MGHRA, CDR2 YSYEKL. CDR3 size: 18 residues. Trimming took off 0 bases at V and 6 bases at J, with 23 bases between the two ends. DNA of the CDR3: TGCGCCAGCAGCCAAGATCCGTTAGCACAGGGAGGGGACCCTGAAGCTTTCTTT. Protein product: CASSQDPLAQGGDPEAFF.

The chain carries TRBV4-3 and TRBJ2-1, with 12 bases fitting TRBD2. This CDR3 region has 18 residues. V gave up 0 bases and J gave up 4 bases; unmatched junction bases: 7. Per germline, CDR1 LGHNA and CDR2 YSLEER. This chain's CDR3 is CASSQDATSGGPYNEQFF. The CDR3 coding sequence is TGCGCCAGCAGCCAAGACGCGACTAGCGGGGGACCATACAATGAGCAGTTCTTC.

The rearrangement joins TRBV2 to TRBJ1-1, with D unclear. Germline loops: CDR1 SNHLY, CDR2 FYNNEI. Trimming pared 6 bases from V and 1 base from J, leaving 12 bases between. The CDR3 spans 14 residues. The CDR3 DNA follows: TGTGCCAGCAGACAACAGAATTCGAACACTGAAGCTTTCTTT. Its protein is CASRQQNSNTEAFF.

The J gene is TRBJ1-2, the V gene TRBV3-1 (or the pseudogene TRBV3-2), with a weak D call TRBD1 (6 bases). CDR3 length: 16 amino acids. V was cut by 1 base and J by 0 bases, with 12 bases left in between. Germline V CDR1 and CDR2: LGHDT, YNNKEL (reference sequence). The CDR3 here is CASSQVRGGTNYGYTF. The CDR3 DNA sequence: TGTGCCAGCAGCCAAGTTAGGGGGGGAACTAACTATGGCTACACCTTC.

V usage is TRBV5-1 and J usage is TRBJ2-3; 10 bases align to TRBD1. The CDR3 sequence is 18 residues long. The V gene end was trimmed by 2 bases and the J gene end by 0 bases; junction bases not matched to a gene: 9. CDR1 and CDR2 from the germline V gene are SGHRS and YFSETQ. This chain's CDR3 is CASSFRPTGGDSTDTQYF. As DNA, the CDR3 is TGCGCCAGCAGCTTCCGTCCGACAGGGGGCGATAGCACAGATACGCAGTATTTT.

The chain couples TRBV12-2 to TRBJ2-7; TRBD2, the table's D call, lacks a check against the DNA. TRBV12-2 is termed a pseudogene. There are 15 residues in the CDR3. In DNA, the CDR3 is TGTGCAAGTCGCTTATACAGTAGCGAACTCTACGAGCAGTACTTC. Amino acid sequence: CASRLYSSELYEQYF.

The CDR3 DNA reads as TGTGCCAGCTCACCTGGAGGGGCCGAGACTGAAGCTTTCTTT. Translation: CASSPGGAETEAFF. The chain joins TRBV18 to TRBJ1-1; a possible D gene is TRBD1 (5 bases). This CDR3 contains 14 residues. CDR1 is KGHSH, CDR2 LQKENI, per germline. Trimming shortened V by 3 bases and J by 5 bases, and 13 bases separated the two germline ends.

J is TRBJ2-1 and V is TRBV6-5, with 9 bases that match TRBD1. The CDR3 is 15 residues long. Trimming cost V 2 bases and J 7 bases; bases outside gene matches: 6. CDR1 is MNHEY and CDR2 is SVGAGI in the germline V gene. The CDR3 bases are TGTGCCAGCAGTTACCACGGGACAGGGCGGAATGAGCAGTTCTTC. Amino acid sequence: CASSYHGTGRNEQFF.

This sequence joins TRBV5-6 and TRBJ2-5; 8 bases map to TRBD2. Germline V gene lookup returns CDR1 SGHDT and CDR2 YYEEEE. With 0 bases clipped from V and 5 bases from J, the junction kept 12 bases outside the gene matches. This CDR3 contains 17 residues. The CDR3 protein is CASSLAAGGRSRETQYF. The CDR3 DNA reads TGTGCCAGCAGCTTGGCGGCGGGCGGGAGGTCGCGGGAGACCCAGTACTTC.

J is TRBJ1-1 and V is TRBV3-1 (or the pseudogene TRBV3-2); D is ambiguous. CDR1 and CDR2 from the germline V gene are LGHDT and YNNKEL (reference sequence). Trimming took 6 bases from V and 2 from J, leaving 10 bases between them. CDR3 length: 13 residues. CDR3 amino acids: CASRPGPNTEAFF. For the CDR3, the DNA is TGTGCCAGCAGGCCAGGTCCCAACACTGAAGCTTTCTTT.